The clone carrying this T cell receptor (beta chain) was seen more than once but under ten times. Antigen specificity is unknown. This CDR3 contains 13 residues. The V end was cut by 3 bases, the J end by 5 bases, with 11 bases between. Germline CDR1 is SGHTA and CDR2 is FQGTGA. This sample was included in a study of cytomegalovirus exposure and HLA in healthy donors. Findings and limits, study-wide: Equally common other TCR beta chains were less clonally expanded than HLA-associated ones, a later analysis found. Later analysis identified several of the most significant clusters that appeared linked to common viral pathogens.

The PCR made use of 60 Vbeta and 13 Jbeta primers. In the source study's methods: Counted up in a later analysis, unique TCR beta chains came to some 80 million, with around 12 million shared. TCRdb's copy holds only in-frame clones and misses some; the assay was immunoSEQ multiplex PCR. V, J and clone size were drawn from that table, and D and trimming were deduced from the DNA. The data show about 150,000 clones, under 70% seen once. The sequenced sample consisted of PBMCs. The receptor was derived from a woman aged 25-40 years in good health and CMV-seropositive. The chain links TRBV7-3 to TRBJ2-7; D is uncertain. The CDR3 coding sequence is TGTGCCAGCAGCTTCGGGTATGGCGACGAGCAGTACTTC. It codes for CASSFGYGDEQYF.